This T cell receptor (beta chain) was identified during a study of TIL therapy for anti-PD-1-resistant metastatic lung cancer. Whole-study context: Four tumors were EGFR-mutant and two were ALK-rearranged. Median tumor mutation burden was roughly 1.5 mutations per megabase.

Deletions cut 4 bases from V and 6 bases from J, with 16 bases between. Germline loops: CDR1 MDHEN, CDR2 SYDVKM. The CDR3 sequence is 15 residues long. The table lists this clone with a few counts. Time point of the sample: pre-treatment sample, taken before nivolumab and TIL therapy. This was the immunoSEQ v3 assay. The method was immunoSEQ multiplex PCR; TCRdb's version includes in-frame clones alone and lacks a portion of them. The repertoire holds more than 15,000 clones, with about 80% as singletons. The chain is built from TRBV28 and TRBJ1-5; tentatively, D is TRBD1 (5 bases). The starting material was blood, obtained at baseline. This sequence originates from a person aged 25-79 years with non-small cell lung cancer. The CDR3 region has the DNA TGTGCCAGCAGTTCAACCCCCTGGGGGGTTCAGCCCCAGCATTTT. Protein product: CASSSTPWGVQPQHF.